The clone carrying this T cell receptor (beta chain) appeared once. The antigen is undetermined. V was trimmed by 0 bases and J by 6 bases, leaving 14 bases between them. Germline V lookup: CDR1 MNHNS, CDR2 SASEGT. This CDR3 spans 15 amino acids. The data were produced by immunoSEQ multiplex PCR, yet TCRdb's version contains in-frame clones alone and is incomplete. The sample has roughly 100,000 clones, around 91% seen once. These data are taken from a study of T cell responses to AZD1222 COVID-19 vaccine. Looking at the study overall: Timing groups of about 4 and about 12 weeks for second doses were pooled. Findings of the study overall: Regions left unmutated in variants are reportedly the target of nearly half of spike-specific TCRs. Baseline serology detected seropositivity in only a handful of AZD1222 recipients. White British ancestry dominated among donors, who included more females, and clonal diversity was possibly underestimated.

This TCR came from an adult in good health. Sequenced material: peripheral blood, taken on day 0 of AZD1222 vaccination. V and J are TRBV6-1 and TRBJ1-2; weak D call: TRBD1 (6 bases). This chain's CDR3 is CASSEAGRGVDGYTF. The CDR3 DNA sequence: TGTGCCAGCAGTGAAGCGGGAAGGGGGGTTGATGGCTACACCTTC.